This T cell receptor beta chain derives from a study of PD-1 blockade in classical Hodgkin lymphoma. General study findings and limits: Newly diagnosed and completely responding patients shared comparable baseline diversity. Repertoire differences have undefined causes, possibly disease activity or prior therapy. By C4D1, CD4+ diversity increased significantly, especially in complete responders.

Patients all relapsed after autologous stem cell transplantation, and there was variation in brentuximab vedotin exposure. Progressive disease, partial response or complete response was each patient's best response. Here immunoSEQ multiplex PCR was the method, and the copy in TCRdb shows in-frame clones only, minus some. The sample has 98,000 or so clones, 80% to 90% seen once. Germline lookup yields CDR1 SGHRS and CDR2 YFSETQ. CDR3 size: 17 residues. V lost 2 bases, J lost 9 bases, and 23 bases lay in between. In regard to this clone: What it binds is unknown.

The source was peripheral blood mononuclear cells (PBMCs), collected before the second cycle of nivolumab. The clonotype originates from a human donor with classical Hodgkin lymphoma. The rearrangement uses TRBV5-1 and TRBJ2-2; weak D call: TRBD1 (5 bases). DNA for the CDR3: TGCGCCAGCAGCTTAATCTCTAAATTGGGGCAGAAACGGGAGCTGTTTTTT. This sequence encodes CASSLISKLGQKRELFF.